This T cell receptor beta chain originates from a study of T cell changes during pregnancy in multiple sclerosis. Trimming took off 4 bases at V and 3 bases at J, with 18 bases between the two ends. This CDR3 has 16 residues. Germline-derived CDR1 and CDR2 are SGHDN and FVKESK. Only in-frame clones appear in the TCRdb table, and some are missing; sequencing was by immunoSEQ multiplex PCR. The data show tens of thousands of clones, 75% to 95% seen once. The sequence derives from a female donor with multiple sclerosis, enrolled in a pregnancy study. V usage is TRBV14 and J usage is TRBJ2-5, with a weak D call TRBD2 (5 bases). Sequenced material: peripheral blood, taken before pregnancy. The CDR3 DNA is TGTGCCAGCAGCCCCCACCTCTGGGGAGTGAAAGAGACCCAGTACTTC. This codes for CASSPHLWGVKETQYF.